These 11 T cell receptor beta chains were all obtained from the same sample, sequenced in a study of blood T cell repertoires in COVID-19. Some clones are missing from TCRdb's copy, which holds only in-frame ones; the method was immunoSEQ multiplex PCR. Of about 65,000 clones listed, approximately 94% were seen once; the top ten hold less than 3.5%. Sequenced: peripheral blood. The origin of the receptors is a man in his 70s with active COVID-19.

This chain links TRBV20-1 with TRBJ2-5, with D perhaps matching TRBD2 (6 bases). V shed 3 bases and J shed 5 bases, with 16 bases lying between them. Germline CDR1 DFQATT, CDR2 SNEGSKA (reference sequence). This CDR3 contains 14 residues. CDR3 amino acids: CSASATRGVETQYF. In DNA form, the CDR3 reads TGCAGTGCTAGTGCGACGCGGGGTGTTGAGACCCAGTACTTC.

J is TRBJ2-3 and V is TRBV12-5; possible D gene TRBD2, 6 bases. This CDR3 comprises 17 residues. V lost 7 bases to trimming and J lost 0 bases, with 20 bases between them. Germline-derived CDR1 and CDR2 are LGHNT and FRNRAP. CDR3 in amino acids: CASDRPPGDLSTDTQYF. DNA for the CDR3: TGTGCTAGTGATCGACCTCCGGGGGACTTAAGCACAGATACGCAGTATTTT.

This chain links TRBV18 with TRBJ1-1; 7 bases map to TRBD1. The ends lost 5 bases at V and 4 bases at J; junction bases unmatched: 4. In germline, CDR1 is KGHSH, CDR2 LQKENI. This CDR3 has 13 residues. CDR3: CASSGQEGTEAFF. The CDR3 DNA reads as TGTGCCAGCTCAGGACAGGAAGGCACTGAAGCTTTCTTT.

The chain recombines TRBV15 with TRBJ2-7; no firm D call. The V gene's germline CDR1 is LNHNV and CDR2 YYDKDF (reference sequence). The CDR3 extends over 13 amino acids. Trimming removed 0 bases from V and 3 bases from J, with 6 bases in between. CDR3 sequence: CATSRDLNYEQYV. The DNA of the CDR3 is TGTGCCACCAGCAGAGATCTTAACTACGAGCAGTACGTC.

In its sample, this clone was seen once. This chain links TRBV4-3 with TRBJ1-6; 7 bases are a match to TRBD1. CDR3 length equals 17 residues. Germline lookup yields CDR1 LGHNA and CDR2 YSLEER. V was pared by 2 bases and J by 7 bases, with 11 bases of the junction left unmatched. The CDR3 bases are TGCGCCAGCAGCCAACACCGACAGGGAGGCAACAATTCACCCCTCCACTTT. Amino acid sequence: CASSQHRQGGNNSPLHF.

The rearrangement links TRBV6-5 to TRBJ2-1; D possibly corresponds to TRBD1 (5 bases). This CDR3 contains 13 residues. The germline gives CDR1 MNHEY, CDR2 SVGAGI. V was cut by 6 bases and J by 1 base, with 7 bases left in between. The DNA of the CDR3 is TGTGCCAGCAGGGGGCTGTCCTACAATGAGCAGTTCTTC. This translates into CASRGLSYNEQFF.

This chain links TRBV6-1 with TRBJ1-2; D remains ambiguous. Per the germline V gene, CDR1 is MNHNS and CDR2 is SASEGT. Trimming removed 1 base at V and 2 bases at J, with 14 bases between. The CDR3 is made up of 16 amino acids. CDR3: CASSEVHGGPNYGYTF. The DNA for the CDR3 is TGTGCCAGCAGTGAAGTCCATGGAGGACCGAACTATGGCTACACCTTC.

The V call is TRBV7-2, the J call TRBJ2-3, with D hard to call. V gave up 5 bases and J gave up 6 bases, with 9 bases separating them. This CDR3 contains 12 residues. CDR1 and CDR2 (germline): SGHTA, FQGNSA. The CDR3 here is CASSQLTDTQYF. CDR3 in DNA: TGTGCCAGCAGCCAACTAACCGATACGCAGTATTTT.

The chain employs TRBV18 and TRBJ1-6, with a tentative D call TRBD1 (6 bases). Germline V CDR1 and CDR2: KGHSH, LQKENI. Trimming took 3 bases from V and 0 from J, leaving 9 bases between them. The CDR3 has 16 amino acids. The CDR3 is CASSPQGSSYNSPLHF. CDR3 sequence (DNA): TGTGCCAGCTCACCTCAGGGGAGCTCCTATAATTCACCCCTCCACTTT.

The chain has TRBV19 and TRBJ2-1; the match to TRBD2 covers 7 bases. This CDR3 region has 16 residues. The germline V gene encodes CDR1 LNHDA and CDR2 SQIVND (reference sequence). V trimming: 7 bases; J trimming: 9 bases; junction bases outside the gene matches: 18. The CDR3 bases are TGTGCCAGTACCCCCCCTCGGGCCGCTTGGGAGGGTGAGCAGTTCTTC. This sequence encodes CASTPPRAAWEGEQFF.

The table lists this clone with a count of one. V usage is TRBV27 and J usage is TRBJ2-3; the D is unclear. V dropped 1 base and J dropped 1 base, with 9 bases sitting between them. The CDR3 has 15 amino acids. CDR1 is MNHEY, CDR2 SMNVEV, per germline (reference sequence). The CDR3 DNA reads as TGTGCCAGCAGTTTATATGTTGGGCGCACAGATACGCAGTATTTT. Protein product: CASSLYVGRTDTQYF.